This section outlines one T cell receptor beta chain sequence together with its context. This specimen comes from a study of T cells after yellow fever vaccination. TCRdb re-analysed the 5' RACE reads in MiXCR, keeping a single row per CDR3 protein. The table records around 360,000 distinct CDR3 sequences, about 9.9% of them present only once. CDR1 is MDHEN, CDR2 SYDVKM, per germline. The V gene end was trimmed by 6 bases and the J gene end by 6 bases; junction bases not matched to a gene: 10. This CDR3 contains 16 residues. This material consisted of PBMCs, taken on the day of the first yellow fever vaccination. The clonotype originates from a young man who received the YFV17D yellow fever vaccine. V is TRBV28 and J is TRBJ2-1; 11 bases align to TRBD2. CDR3 in amino acids: CASSPQLAGAVNEQFF. The CDR3 DNA follows: TGTGCCAGCAGCCCCCAACTAGCGGGGGCCGTCAATGAGCAGTTCTTC.